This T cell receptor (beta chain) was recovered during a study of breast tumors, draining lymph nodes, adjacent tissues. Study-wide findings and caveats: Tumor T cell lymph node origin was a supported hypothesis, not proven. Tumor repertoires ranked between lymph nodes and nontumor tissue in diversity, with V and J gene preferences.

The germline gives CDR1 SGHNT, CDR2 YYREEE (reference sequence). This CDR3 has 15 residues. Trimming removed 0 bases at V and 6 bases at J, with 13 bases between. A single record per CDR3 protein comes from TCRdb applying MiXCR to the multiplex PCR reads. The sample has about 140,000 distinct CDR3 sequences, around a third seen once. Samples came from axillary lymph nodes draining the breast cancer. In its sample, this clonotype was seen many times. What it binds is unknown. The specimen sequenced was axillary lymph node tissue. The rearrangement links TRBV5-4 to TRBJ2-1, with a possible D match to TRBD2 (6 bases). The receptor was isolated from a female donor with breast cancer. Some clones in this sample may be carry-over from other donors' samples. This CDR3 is CASSLESGPFNEQFF. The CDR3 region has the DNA TGTGCCAGCAGCTTGGAGAGCGGGCCCTTCAATGAGCAGTTCTTC.